What follows are 22 T cell receptor beta chains derived from one specimen sequenced in a study of identical twins. TCRdb re-called the 5' RACE reads through MiXCR, storing one row per CDR3 protein. The sample lists more than 1.5 million distinct CDR3 sequences; about 30% were seen once. The sequencing input was cord blood. Source of these receptors: a newborn girl in good health.

For this clonotype: Sequence at one end of the junction differs from germline and may be a read error. The genes are TRBV29-1 and TRBJ1-1; TRBD1 agrees at 9 bases. CDR1 and CDR2 from the germline V gene are SQVTM and ANQGSEA. The CDR3 is 15 amino acids. The CDR3 loop is CSVAQTGGVGTGAFF. The DNA for the CDR3 is TGCAGCGTTGCCCAGACAGGGGGGGTCGGCACTGGAGCTTTCTTT.

V is TRBV11-2 and J is TRBJ2-3, with D perhaps TRBD2 (7 bases). Germline CDR1 and CDR2: SGHAT and FQNNGV. This CDR3 spans 14 amino acids. V was clipped by 5 bases and J by 2 bases, with 11 bases between them. The CDR3 reads CASSIGGLTDTQYF. CDR3 nucleotide sequence: TGTGCCAGCAGCATCGGGGGGCTCACAGATACGCAGTATTTT.

There are a few counts of this clonotype. V gene TRBV20-1 combines with J gene TRBJ2-7; weak D call: TRBD2 (6 bases). The tail of the sequence fits TRBJ2-5 better, so the J call may be wrong. Germline V CDR1 and CDR2: DFQATT, SNEGSKA (reference sequence). The CDR3 runs 14 residues. The CDR3 here is CSARDQLARETQYF. The CDR3 DNA reads as TGCAGTGCTAGAGATCAGCTAGCGAGGGAGACCCAGTACTTC.

This clonotype occurred a few times. The chain is built from TRBV9 and TRBJ2-3; unclear D gene. The CDR3 is made up of 14 amino acids. V was cut by 6 bases and J by 2 bases, with 13 bases left in between. The V gene's germline CDR1 is SGDLS and CDR2 YYNGEE. The CDR3 is CASNDRWFTDTQYF. DNA of the CDR3: TGTGCCAGCAACGATAGGTGGTTCACAGATACGCAGTATTTT.

The DNA for the CDR3 is TGTGCCAGCAGTTACCCGGGAGGGGCATACGAGCAGTACTTC. Amino acids: CASSYPGGAYEQYF. The chain employs TRBV11-2 and TRBJ2-7, with TRBD2 identical over 8 bases. The germline V gene encodes CDR1 SGHAT and CDR2 FQNNGV. The CDR3 has 14 amino acids. J lost 4 bases, V lost 6 bases, and 8 bases had no gene match.

The gene calls are TRBV15 and TRBJ2-3, with D perhaps matching TRBD1 (6 bases). From germline, CDR1 is LNHNV and CDR2 YYDKDF (reference sequence). V lost 1 base to trimming and J lost 0 bases, with 11 bases between them. The CDR3 sequence is 16 residues long. The CDR3 bases are TGTGCCACCAGCAGAGGCCTGACAGGCAGCACAGATACGCAGTATTTT. It specifies CATSRGLTGSTDTQYF.

The V and J genes are TRBV20-1 and TRBJ2-7; D gene ambiguous. Germline lookup yields CDR1 DFQATT and CDR2 SNEGSKA (reference sequence). The CDR3 is 14 residues long. The V end lost 2 bases, the J end lost 4 bases, and 15 bases lay between the germline ends. The CDR3 nucleotides are TGCAGTGCTAGATCCCCAAGTCGGGCATACGAGCAGTACTTC. Amino acids: CSARSPSRAYEQYF.

The CDR3 DNA follows: TGCGCCAGCAGCAGGCGGGGGGCAGGTGACGGCTACACCTTC. This gives the protein CASSRRGAGDGYTF. The chain joins TRBV5-1 to TRBJ1-2, with D possibly TRBD1 on 6 matching bases. This CDR3 has 14 residues. Between the trimmed V and J ends, which lost 4 bases and 8 bases, there was a span of 18 bases. From germline, CDR1 is SGHRS and CDR2 YFSETQ.

The chain carries TRBV10-3 and TRBJ2-1; D is possibly TRBD2 (5 bases). Germline CDR1 is ENHRY and CDR2 is SYGVKD. This CDR3 is built from 13 residues. V was trimmed by 10 bases and J by 6 bases, leaving 16 bases between them. Written as DNA, the CDR3 is TGTGCCAGCGCCAGGTCGGGAACCAATGAGCAGTTCTTC. It codes for CASARSGTNEQFF.

This clonotype appeared many times. The J gene is TRBJ2-3, the V gene TRBV9, with D uncertain. The CDR3 spans 15 residues. Looked up from germline, CDR1 is SGDLS and CDR2 is YYNGEE. Between the trimmed V and J ends, which lost 0 bases and 1 base, there was a span of 9 bases. The CDR3 protein is CASSVAPQGTDTQYF. DNA for the CDR3: TGTGCCAGCAGCGTAGCTCCCCAGGGCACAGATACGCAGTATTTT. Filled out from reference TRBV9 and TRBJ2-3, the complete variable domain reads DSGVTQTPKHLITATGQRVTLRCSPRSGDLSVYWYQQSLDQGLQFLIQYYNGEERAKGNILERFSAQQFPDLHSELNLSSLELGDSALYFCASSVAPQGTDTQYFGPGTRLTVL.

The sample holds a few counts of this clonotype. This rearrangement joins TRBV20-1 to TRBJ2-5, with 11 positions matching TRBD2. This CDR3 spans 17 amino acids. Germline V gene sequence: CDR1 DFQATT, CDR2 SNEGSKA (reference sequence). The ends lost 4 bases at V and 1 base at J; junction bases unmatched: 11. This chain's CDR3 is CSAKGVTSGGFQETQYF. The CDR3 nucleotides read TGCAGTGCTAAGGGCGTAACTAGCGGGGGCTTCCAAGAGACCCAGTACTTC.

J is TRBJ2-3 and V is TRBV20-1; D may be TRBD1 or TRBD2 (5 bases each). Between the trimmed V and J ends, which lost 5 bases and 2 bases, there was a span of 20 bases. CDR3 size: 16 residues. From germline, CDR1 is DFQATT and CDR2 SNEGSKA (reference sequence). The CDR3 protein is CSAARFGGASTDTQYF. The DNA for the CDR3 is TGCAGTGCTGCCCGATTTGGGGGAGCCTCCACAGATACGCAGTATTTT.

This clonotype was seen only a few times. The rearrangement joins TRBV24-1 to TRBJ2-5, with TRBD2 identical over 12 bases. J gave up 4 bases and V 4 bases, and 6 bases lay outside the gene matches. This CDR3 is built from 16 residues. Germline CDR1 is KGHDR and CDR2 is SFDVKD. The CDR3 is CATSEYKLAGGETQYF. As DNA, the CDR3 is TGTGCCACCAGTGAATATAAACTAGCGGGAGGAGAGACCCAGTACTTC.

The chain uses TRBV6-5 and TRBJ1-2; D uncertain. V dropped 5 bases and J dropped 2 bases, with 15 bases sitting between them. Germline V gene data show CDR1 as MNHEY and CDR2 as SVGAGI. The CDR3 loop spans 15 amino acids. In DNA form, the CDR3 reads TGTGCCAGCAGTGCCCACCCGGCAGCCAACTATGGCTACACCTTC. This gives the protein CASSAHPAANYGYTF.

This clonotype was observed a few times. The chain couples TRBV28 to TRBJ2-2, with 10 bases lining up with TRBD2. The junction had 11 bases not matched to a gene; V was cut back by 5 bases and J by 5 bases. From germline, CDR1 is MDHEN and CDR2 SYDVKM. The CDR3 contains 17 residues. DNA of the CDR3: TGTGCCAGCAGTCTTTCCGGGACTAGCGTGTTAACCGGGGAGCTGTTTTTT. Translating it yields CASSLSGTSVLTGELFF.

This clonotype was seen a few times. J is TRBJ2-5 and V is TRBV4-2; TRBD2 matches 10 bases. This CDR3 has 15 residues. The ends lost 4 bases at V and 4 bases at J; junction bases unmatched: 6. Per germline, CDR1 LGHNA and CDR2 YNFKEQ. This CDR3 reads CASSPPSGRGETQYF. The DNA of the CDR3 is TGTGCCAGCAGCCCCCCTAGCGGGAGAGGAGAGACCCAGTACTTC.

This chain links TRBV15 with TRBJ2-3; 10 bases map to TRBD1. CDR3 length equals 16 residues. Germline lookup yields CDR1 LNHNV and CDR2 YYDKDF (reference sequence). Trimming at V came to 1 base and at J to 6 bases, leaving 7 bases not matched to a gene. CDR3 protein: CATSRGGTGVVDTQYF. The CDR3 region has the DNA TGTGCCACCAGCAGAGGCGGGACAGGGGTGGTGGATACGCAGTATTTT.

Concerning this clonotype itself: Since a much larger clone is just one base distant, this may be a read error. The chain's CDR3 is CSAETSVYEQFF. CDR3 DNA sequence: TGCAGCGCCGAGACTAGTGTCTACGAGCAGTTCTTC. The chain couples TRBV29-1 to TRBJ2-1; possible D gene TRBD2, 6 bases. The V and J ends lost 7 bases and 10 bases respectively, with 17 bases between them. This CDR3 is built from 12 residues. In germline, CDR1 is SQVTM, CDR2 ANQGSEA.

This clonotype has just a few counts. The CDR3 coding sequence is TGCAGTGCTAGAGCCCCTGGACGGGATGAAAAACTGTTTTTT. Its protein product is CSARAPGRDEKLFF. The chain joins TRBV20-1 to TRBJ1-4; D gene uncertain. The CDR3 spans 14 residues. Trimming cost V 1 base and J 6 bases, with 12 bases left between them. The germline V gene encodes CDR1 DFQATT and CDR2 SNEGSKA (reference sequence).

V usage is TRBV20-1 and J usage is TRBJ2-1; the match to TRBD2 covers 7 bases. The CDR3 covers 15 residues. The V gene end was trimmed by 0 bases and the J gene end by 7 bases; junction bases not matched to a gene: 9. Germline V CDR1 and CDR2: DFQATT, SNEGSKA (reference sequence). The CDR3 here is CSARDGGRVLNEQFF. In DNA form, the CDR3 reads TGCAGTGCTAGAGATGGGGGGAGGGTTCTGAATGAGCAGTTCTTC.

This clonotype has more than one count but fewer than ten. V is TRBV6-5 and J is TRBJ1-2; D is unresolved. From germline, CDR1 is MNHEY and CDR2 SVGAGI. CDR3 length: 14 amino acids. V lost 6 bases, J lost 3 bases, and 14 bases lay in between. The DNA for the CDR3 is TGTGCCAGCAGGCCCGGTCCCCGACACTATGGCTACACCTTC. Protein: CASRPGPRHYGYTF.

In this sample, this clonotype turned up a few times. The J gene is TRBJ2-1, the V gene TRBV20-1; 10 nucleotides agree with TRBD2. Germline loops: CDR1 DFQATT, CDR2 SNEGSKA (reference sequence). CDR3 size: 15 residues. The junction had 5 bases not matched to a gene; V was cut back by 0 bases and J by 6 bases. CDR3 nucleotides: TGCAGTGCTAGAGATCCGGAGCGGGGGGGCAATGAGCAGTTCTTC. Amino acid sequence: CSARDPERGGNEQFF.